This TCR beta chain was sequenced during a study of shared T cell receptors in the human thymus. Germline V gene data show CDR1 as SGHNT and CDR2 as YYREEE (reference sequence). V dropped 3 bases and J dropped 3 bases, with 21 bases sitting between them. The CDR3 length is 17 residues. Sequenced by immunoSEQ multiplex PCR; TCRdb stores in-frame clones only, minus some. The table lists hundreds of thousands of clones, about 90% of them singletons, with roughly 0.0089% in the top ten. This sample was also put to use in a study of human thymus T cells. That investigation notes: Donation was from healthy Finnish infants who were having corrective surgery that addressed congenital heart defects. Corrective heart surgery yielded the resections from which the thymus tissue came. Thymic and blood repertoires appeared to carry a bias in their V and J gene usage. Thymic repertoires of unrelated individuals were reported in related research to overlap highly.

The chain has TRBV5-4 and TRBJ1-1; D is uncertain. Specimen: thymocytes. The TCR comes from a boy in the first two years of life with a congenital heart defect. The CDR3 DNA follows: TGTGCCAGCAGCTGGCGCCCGGGAAATTTAAAGGACACTGAAGCTTTCTTT. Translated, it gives CASSWRPGNLKDTEAFF.